This T cell receptor beta chain emerged from a study of post-analysis software for immune sequencing data. Findings and limits, study-wide: Four to six TRBV segments (TRBV5-6, TRBV5-1 and TRBV20-1 among them) occurred more frequently in patients than in controls.

The CDR3 extends over 16 amino acids. With 1 base clipped from V and 4 bases from J, the junction kept 9 bases outside the gene matches. Germline values: CDR1 SQVTM, CDR2 ANQGSEA. Included in the TCR beta cDNA libraries were unique molecular identifiers. T cells numbering roughly 1 to 10 million yielded 500,000 to 550,000 cDNA molecules. TCRdb passed the PCR reads through MiXCR, listing each CDR3 protein once. The sample yields 450,000 or so distinct CDR3 sequences, approximately 46% seen once. This clonotype was seen a few times. Its antigen is still unknown. This receptor was taken from a girl aged 10-17 years with multiple sclerosis. Sequences were obtained from blood. The V and J genes are TRBV29-1 and TRBJ2-3, with 9 bases fitting TRBD2. CDR3 DNA sequence: TGCAGCGTTGAAGGGTCCAGCGGGAGGACGGCAGATACGCAGTATTTT. Protein: CSVEGSSGRTADTQYF.